This T cell receptor beta chain was sequenced for a study of T cell repertoires in cytomegalovirus infection. Study as a whole: As its CMV epitopes, the study selected recently identified HLA-C-restricted and well-studied HLA-B-restricted targets. An indication of both CMV infection and matching HLA type came from public TCR beta signatures. General study points: Of the TCR beta families, the public ones yielded a cumulative frequency that identified carriers of CMV plus the relevant HLA.

Using its own MiXCR run on the reads, TCRdb lists one record per CDR3 protein. The sample includes just under 500,000 distinct CDR3 sequences, roughly a third seen only once; the top ten take 15% to 20%. V gave up 4 bases and J gave up 7 bases, with 17 bases separating them. The CDR3 runs to 15 residues. Per the germline V gene, CDR1 is MNHEY and CDR2 is SVGAGI. Note on this clonotype: Its specificity is unknown.

The source material was cultured PBMCs, sampled from culture after CMV antigen stimulation. The TCR sequence derives from a human donor in good health (CMV status not recorded). Some clones in this sample may be carry-over from other donors' samples. The genes are TRBV6-5 and TRBJ1-3; D not certain. The CDR3 coding sequence is TGTGCCAGCAGTTTTAGTTGGACCAAAGGGAACACCATATATTTT. It yields the protein CASSFSWTKGNTIYF.